This T cell receptor (beta chain) comes out of a study of CD4 T cells in relation to SARS-CoV-2 and coronaviruses. The overall study: TCR beta CDR3s were sequenced after roughly eleven-day antigen culture of PBMCs.

Cryopreserved PBMCs were CD4-enriched, then split into naive and memory cells. Fewer than 1.2 x 10^5 naive or memory CD4+ cells were cultured with CEF peptides for approximately eleven days. Sequencing was performed with immunoSEQ multiplex PCR; in TCRdb, only in-frame clones are kept and a portion is missing. Of about 36,000 clones listed, over 65% are singletons. Turning to this clone: Its specificity is unknown.

Trimming stripped 4 bases from V and 0 bases from J, with 19 bases between. Germline-derived CDR1 and CDR2 are SGHVS and FQNEAQ. This CDR3 is 17 amino acids long. Sequencing was performed on memory CD4+ T cells from PBMCs, cultured in vitro. The chain combines TRBV7-8 with TRBJ2-7; D is possibly TRBD2 (5 bases). The clonotype comes from an adult with COVID-19. CDR3: CASSYSGWVASSYEQYF. The DNA of the CDR3 is TGTGCCAGCAGCTATTCGGGATGGGTGGCGAGCTCCTACGAGCAGTACTTC.